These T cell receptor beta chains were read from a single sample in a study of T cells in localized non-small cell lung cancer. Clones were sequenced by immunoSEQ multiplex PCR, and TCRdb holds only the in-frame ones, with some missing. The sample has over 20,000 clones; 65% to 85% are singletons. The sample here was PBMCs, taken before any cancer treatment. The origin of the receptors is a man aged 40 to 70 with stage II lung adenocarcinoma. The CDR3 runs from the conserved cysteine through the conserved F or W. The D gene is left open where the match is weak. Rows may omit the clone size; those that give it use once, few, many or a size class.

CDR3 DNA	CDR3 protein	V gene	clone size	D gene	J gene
TGTGCCAGCAGTGTCTCCTACGAGCAGTACTTC	CASSVSYEQYF	TRBV6-1	NA	NA	TRBJ2-7
TGTGCCAGCAGCCCCCTAAAGGGTGGGGCTAACATTCAGTACTTC	CASSPLKGGANIQYF	TRBV7-2	NA	NA	TRBJ2-4
TGTGCCAGCAGTTACCAACAGGGGGGGAGAGCTTTCTTT	CASSYQQGGRAFF	TRBV6-6	NA	TRBD1	TRBJ1-1
TGTGCCAGCAGCGCCCGACTAGCGGGGAGCCAAGAGACCCAGTACTTC	CASSARLAGSQETQYF	TRBV9	NA	TRBD2	TRBJ2-5
TGTGCCAGTCGGGGTCCTTTTAGCACAGATACGCAGTATTTT	CASRGPFSTDTQYF	TRBV19	NA	NA	TRBJ2-3
TGTGCCAGCAGCGTTACTGGACAGAGCACTGAAGCTTTCTTT	CASSVTGQSTEAFF	TRBV9	NA	NA	TRBJ1-1
TGTGCCTGGAGTGGTATAGGACTAGCGGGAGGGTCTTACGAGCAGTACTTC	CAWSGIGLAGGSYEQYF	TRBV30	NA	TRBD2	TRBJ2-7
TGTGCCATCAGCCGACAGGGGGGGTCGGGAGAGACCCAGTACTTC	CAISRQGGSGETQYF	TRBV10-3	NA	TRBD1	TRBJ2-5
TGTGCTAGTGGTTTGAGCGGGGCCATCAATGAGCAGTTCTTC	CASGLSGAINEQFF	TRBV12-5	NA	TRBD2	TRBJ2-1
TGTGCCACCTATAGCAGTCTGGGTTTGAAGCAGTACTTC	CATYSSLGLKQYF	TRBV28	NA	NA	TRBJ2-7
TGCGCCAGCAGCTTGTTTGATTCTGGGAACACTGAAGCTTTCTTT	CASSLFDSGNTEAFF	TRBV5-1	once	NA	TRBJ1-1
TGTGCCAGTAGTATAGGTCAGGGACAAGAGACCCAGTACTTC	CASSIGQGQETQYF	TRBV19	NA	NA	TRBJ2-5
TGTGCCAGTAGTGCTACCGGGGCCGAAGTAAGAAACACCATATATTTT	CASSATGAEVRNTIYF	TRBV19	NA	NA	TRBJ1-3
TGCGCCAGCAGCCAAGATAAGGCAGGGGGCCAAGAGACCCAGTACTTC	CASSQDKAGGQETQYF	TRBV4-1	NA	TRBD1	TRBJ2-5
TGTGCCAGCAGTTTGGCACAGAATAATTCACCCCTCCACTTT	CASSLAQNNSPLHF	TRBV27	NA	NA	TRBJ1-6
TGTGCCAGCAGCTCAAGAGGGGGCCCGAATGAAAAACTGTTTTTT	CASSSRGGPNEKLFF	TRBV5-8	NA	TRBD1	TRBJ1-4
TGCGCCAGCAGCTTGAAGGACAGGGCCCTCGGGGAGCTGTTTTTT	CASSLKDRALGELFF	TRBV5-1	NA	TRBD1	TRBJ2-2
TGTGCCAGTAGTATCTGGCGGGAGCATCAGCCCCAGCATTTT	CASSIWREHQPQHF	TRBV19	NA	NA	TRBJ1-5
TGTGCCAGCAGTGAATATGATGTTGGAAATTCACCCCTCCACTTT	CASSEYDVGNSPLHF	TRBV6-1	NA	NA	TRBJ1-6
TGTGCCAGCAGTTTTAGCGGGCCCCAAGAGACCCAGTACTTC	CASSFSGPQETQYF	TRBV27	few	TRBD2	TRBJ2-5
TGTGCCAGCAGTTCCCCACGACGGGGTGGGGCCGGGGAGCTGTTTTTT	CASSSPRRGGAGELFF	TRBV28	few	NA	TRBJ2-2
TGTGCCAGTAGTATTCAGGGTAGAGGCACTGAAGCTTTCTTT	CASSIQGRGTEAFF	TRBV19	few	NA	TRBJ1-1